This TCR beta chain appears in the sequencing data of a study of graft-versus-host responses after intestinal transplantation. Study in general: Multivisceral, liver-intestinal, or isolated intestinal transplants were received by the recipients. Every recipient had anti-thymocyte globulin induction and about three years of tacrolimus plus steroids.

Each mixed lymphocyte reaction held around 200,000 CFSE-labeled responders and around 200,000 irradiated violet-dye-labeled stimulators. At the end of the reaction, proliferating CFSE-low CD3+CD4+ and CD3+CD8+ responders were sorted. The trim removed 3 bases at V and 3 bases at J, leaving 5 bases unmatched. CDR3 length equals 14 residues. The germline V gene encodes CDR1 LNHDA and CDR2 SQIVND (reference sequence). The repertoire was sequenced with immunoSEQ multiplex PCR; TCRdb's copy has only in-frame clones and lacks some. The repertoire holds roughly 15,000 clones, with roughly 32% as singletons. This clone was seen only a few times. Whole-study results and caveats: Some GvH clones appeared in ileal mucosa or blood before recipient bone marrow.

Source: alloreactive CD8+ T cells from a mixed lymphocyte reaction culture, taken before intestinal transplant. The subset here: CFSE-low proliferating T cells sorted from roughly six-day pre-transplant mixed lymphocyte reaction (GvH or HvG direction). This chain connects TRBV19 to TRBJ2-7; 7 bases are a match to TRBD1. The TCR sequence derives from a human patient who received an intestinal transplant. The CDR3 nucleotides are TGTGCCAGTAGTATTGGGACAGCAGACTACGAGCAGTACTTC. Translation gives CASSIGTADYEQYF.